This T cell receptor beta chain comes out of a study of blood T cells in healthy people across ages. This clonotype has only a few counts. Antigen specificity is unknown. Study results and caveats: When one million T cells were used, diversity estimates were thought to be underestimates.

Trimming at V came to 6 bases and at J to 8 bases, leaving 6 bases not matched to a gene. CDR3 length: 12 amino acids. Looked up from germline, CDR1 is DFQATT and CDR2 is SNEGSKA (reference sequence). A second PCR of roughly 7 to 11 cycles used a sample-barcoded 5' primer and a J-beta primer mix. TCRdb analysed the 5' RACE reads with MiXCR anew, one entry per CDR3 protein. The sample has about 680,000 distinct CDR3 sequences, 49% seen once. This chain connects TRBV20-1 to TRBJ2-1, with 8 bases lining up with TRBD2. The source material was blood. The source of this sequence is an older woman in good health. CDR3 sequence: CSARGGLDEQFF. As DNA, the CDR3 is TGCAGTGCCCGGGGGGGTCTTGATGAGCAGTTCTTC.